One and the same sample provided the 6 T cell receptor beta chains below, sequenced in a study of vaccination and CD4 T cells after COVID-19. The assay that was used to sequence DNA from cultured CD4+ T cells was the Oncomine TCR Beta short-read assay. TCRdb ran MiXCR on the PCR reads and lists one entry per CDR3 protein. Of 6,500 to 10,000 distinct CDR3 sequences in the sample, 45% to 50% are singletons; the top ten hold roughly 19%. Treatment reported: roughly 10-day PBMC culture with coronavirus spike peptide pools or control peptides (ViraFEST assay). These CD4+ T cells came from an unexposed donor, sampled before the COVID-19 pandemic (2011-2018). The antigens these receptors bind are not known. Specimen: CD4+ T cells from blood, cultured in vitro. These receptors all come from a human donor in good health.

In this sample, this clonotype turned up a few times. V gene TRBV7-7 combines with J gene TRBJ2-7; D is tentatively TRBD1 or TRBD2 (5 bases each). Germline V gene lookup returns CDR1 SSHAT and CDR2 FNYEAQ (reference sequence). Trimming stripped 4 bases from V and 3 bases from J, with 10 bases between. This CDR3 region has 13 residues. The CDR3 is CASSSGAGYEQYF. The CDR3 nucleotides are TGTGCCAGCAGCTCCGGGGCGGGCTACGAGCAGTACTTC.

The genes are TRBV7-2 and TRBJ2-2; D remains unclear. Germline V gives CDR1 SGHTA, CDR2 FQGNSA. The CDR3 totals 14 residues. V was pared by 1 base and J by 2 bases, with 5 bases between. CDR3 amino acids: CASSLVPNTGELFF. The CDR3 region has the DNA TGTGCCAGCAGCTTAGTCCCTAACACCGGGGAGCTGTTTTTT.

This clonotype has a handful of counts. The rearrangement uses TRBV10-1 and TRBJ1-2; D uncertain. The CDR3 runs to 16 residues. Per the germline V gene, CDR1 is WNHNN and CDR2 is SYGVQD (reference sequence). The V end was cut by 4 bases, the J end by 8 bases, with 23 bases between. The CDR3 region is CASSAQTPGRPEGYTF. The DNA of the CDR3 is TGCGCCAGCAGTGCCCAGACACCGGGCCGCCCGGAAGGCTACACCTTC.

Relative to its sample, this clonotype is medium-sized. The chain combines TRBV6-1 with TRBJ1-2; D may be TRBD1 (6 bases). CDR3 length: 14 amino acids. V was clipped by 7 bases and J by 7 bases, with 19 bases between them. The germline CDR1 and CDR2 sequences are MNHNS and SASEGT. CDR3 amino acids: CASTRDTVVGGYTF. The DNA for the CDR3 is TGTGCCAGCACCCGGGACACAGTAGTGGGTGGCTACACCTTC.

The chain combines TRBV29-1 with TRBJ1-1, with D possibly TRBD1 on 5 matching bases. This CDR3 spans 12 amino acids. The V gene's germline CDR1 is SQVTM and CDR2 ANQGSEA. V lost 7 bases, J lost 1 base, and 10 bases lay in between. The CDR3 is CSAGTQNTEAFF. The CDR3 DNA is TGCAGCGCAGGGACCCAGAACACTGAAGCTTTCTTT.

CDR3 coding DNA: TGTGCCAGCAGTTCACGGGACAGGGGCCGGCAGTACTTC. Translating gives CASSSRDRGRQYF. V usage is TRBV27 and J usage is TRBJ2-7; TRBD1 matches at 10 bases. J gave up 9 bases and V 4 bases, and 6 bases lay outside the gene matches. Germline-derived CDR1 and CDR2 are MNHEY and SMNVEV (reference sequence). The CDR3 consists of 13 residues.